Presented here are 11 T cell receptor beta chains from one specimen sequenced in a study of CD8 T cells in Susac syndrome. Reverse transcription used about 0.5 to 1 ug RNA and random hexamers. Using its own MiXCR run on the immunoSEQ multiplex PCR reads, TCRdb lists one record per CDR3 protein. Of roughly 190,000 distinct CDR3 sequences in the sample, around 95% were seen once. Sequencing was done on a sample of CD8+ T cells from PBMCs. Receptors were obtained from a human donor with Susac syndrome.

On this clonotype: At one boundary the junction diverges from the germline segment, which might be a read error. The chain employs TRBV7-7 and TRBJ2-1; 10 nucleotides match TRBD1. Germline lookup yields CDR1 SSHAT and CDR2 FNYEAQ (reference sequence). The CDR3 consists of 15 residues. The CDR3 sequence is CASSLGTGVGNEQFF. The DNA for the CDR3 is TGTGCTAGCAGCTTAGGGACAGGGGTTGGGAATGAGCAGTTCTTC.

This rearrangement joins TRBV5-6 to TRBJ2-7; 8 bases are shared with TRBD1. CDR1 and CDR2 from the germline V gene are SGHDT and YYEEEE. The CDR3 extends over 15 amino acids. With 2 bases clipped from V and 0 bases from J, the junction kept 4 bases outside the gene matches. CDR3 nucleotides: TGTGCCAGCAGCTTTCCTGGACAGGGCTCCTACGAGCAGTACTTC. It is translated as CASSFPGQGSYEQYF.

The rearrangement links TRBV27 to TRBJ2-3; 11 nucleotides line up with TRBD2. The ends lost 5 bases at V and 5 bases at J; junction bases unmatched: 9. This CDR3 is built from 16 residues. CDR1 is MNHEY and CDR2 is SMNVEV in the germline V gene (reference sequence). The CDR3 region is CASSLVAGGPLDTQYF. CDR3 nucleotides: TGTGCCAGCAGTCTCGTAGCGGGGGGGCCCCTAGATACGCAGTATTTT.

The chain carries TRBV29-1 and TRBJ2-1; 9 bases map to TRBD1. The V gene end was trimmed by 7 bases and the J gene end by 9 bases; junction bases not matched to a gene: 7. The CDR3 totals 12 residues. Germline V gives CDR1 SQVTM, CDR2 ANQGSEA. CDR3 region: CSGQTGGGEQFF. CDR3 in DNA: TGCAGCGGTCAAACAGGGGGCGGTGAGCAGTTCTTC.

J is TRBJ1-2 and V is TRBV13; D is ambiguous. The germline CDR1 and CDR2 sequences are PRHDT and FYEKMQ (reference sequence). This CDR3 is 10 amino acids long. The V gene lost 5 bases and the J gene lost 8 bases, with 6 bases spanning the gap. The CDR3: CASSPQGYTF. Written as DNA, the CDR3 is TGTGCCAGCAGCCCCCAAGGCTACACCTTC.

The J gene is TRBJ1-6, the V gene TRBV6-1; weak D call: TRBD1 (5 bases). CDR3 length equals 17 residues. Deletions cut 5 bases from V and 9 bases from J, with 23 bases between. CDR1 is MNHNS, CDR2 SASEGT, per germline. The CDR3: CASSTSQGQEKGSPLHF. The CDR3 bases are TGTGCCAGCAGTACGAGTCAGGGTCAAGAAAAAGGTTCACCCCTCCACTTT.

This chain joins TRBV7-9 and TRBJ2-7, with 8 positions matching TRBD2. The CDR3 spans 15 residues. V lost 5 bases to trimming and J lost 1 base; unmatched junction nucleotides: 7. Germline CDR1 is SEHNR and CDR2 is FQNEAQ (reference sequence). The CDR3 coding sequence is TGTGCCAGCAGCCTTAGCGGGGTTGGATCCTACGAGCAGTACTTC. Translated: CASSLSGVGSYEQYF.

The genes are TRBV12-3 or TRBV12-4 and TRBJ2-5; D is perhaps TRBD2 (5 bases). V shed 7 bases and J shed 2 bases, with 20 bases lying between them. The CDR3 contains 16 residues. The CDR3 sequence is CASTTVGVGPQETQYF. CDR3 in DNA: TGTGCCAGCACCACAGTCGGGGTGGGTCCACAAGAGACCCAGTACTTC.

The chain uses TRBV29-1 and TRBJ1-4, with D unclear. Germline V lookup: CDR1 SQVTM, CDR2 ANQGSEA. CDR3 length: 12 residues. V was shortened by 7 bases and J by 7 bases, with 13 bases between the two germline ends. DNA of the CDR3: TGCAGCGGAGGAGAGGCAGGTGAAAAACTGTTTTTT. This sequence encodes CSGGEAGEKLFF.

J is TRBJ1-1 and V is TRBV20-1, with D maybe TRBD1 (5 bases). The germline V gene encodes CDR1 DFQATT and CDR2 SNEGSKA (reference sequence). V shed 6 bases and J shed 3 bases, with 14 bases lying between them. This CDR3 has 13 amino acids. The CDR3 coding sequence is TGCAGTGCCCCAAAAAAACAGGACACTGAAGCTTTCTTT. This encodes CSAPKKQDTEAFF.

The CDR3 loop reads CASSFGTENTEAFF. Written as DNA, the CDR3 is TGTGCCAGCAGCTTTGGGACGGAGAACACTGAAGCTTTCTTT. V and J are TRBV5-4 and TRBJ1-1, with D perhaps TRBD1 (5 bases). The germline CDR1 and CDR2 sequences are SGHNT and YYREEE (reference sequence). V was clipped by 2 bases and J by 1 base, with 9 bases between them. The CDR3 has 14 residues.